Listed here are 22 T cell receptor beta chains from one sample, sequenced in a study of blood T cell repertoires in COVID-19. Using immunoSEQ multiplex PCR, the repertoire was profiled, and TCRdb retains in-frame clones only, with some absent. This sample has just over 300,000 clones, with around 84% found just once. The sequenced sample was PBMCs or T cells enriched from blood (not recorded which). The source of these receptors is a man aged 25-45 years who had recovered from COVID-19.

Worth noting for this clone: A much larger clonotype is one base distant, so this may be a read error. The same CDR3 arises from other DNA sequences in this sample as well. The chain couples TRBV9 to TRBJ1-1; TRBD1 matches 7 bases. The V and J ends lost 3 bases and 4 bases, in that order; junction bases with no gene match: 0. CDR1 SGDLS and CDR2 YYNGEE come from the germline V gene. The length of the CDR3 is 12 residues. The CDR3 region is CASSAGGTEAFF. In DNA form, the CDR3 reads TGTGCCAGCAGCGCAGGGGGCACTGAAGCTTTCTTT.

In regard to this clone: Within the sample, other DNA sequences also encode this same CDR3. CDR3 sequence: CASSPQGGETQYF. In DNA form, the CDR3 reads TGTGCCAGCTCACCACAGGGAGGGGAGACCCAGTACTTC. The V call is TRBV18, the J call TRBJ2-5; 7 positions agree with TRBD2. CDR1 is KGHSH and CDR2 is LQKENI in the germline V gene. Trimming took 1 base from V and 5 from J; bases not matched to a gene: 1. This CDR3 contains 13 residues.

The genes are TRBV11-2 and TRBJ1-4; D may be TRBD1 (6 bases). V was pared by 5 bases and J by 3 bases, with 10 bases between. Per the germline V gene, CDR1 is SGHAT and CDR2 is FQNNGV. The length of the CDR3 is 14 residues. The CDR3: CASSHRVANEKLFF. The CDR3 nucleotides read TGTGCCAGCAGCCACAGGGTTGCTAATGAAAAACTGTTTTTT.

V is TRBV4-1 and J is TRBJ2-7; TRBD2 is a possible D gene (6 bases). This CDR3 region has 14 residues. The V gene lost 1 base and the J gene lost 1 base, with 8 bases spanning the gap. CDR1 and CDR2 (germline): MGHRA, YSYEKL. As DNA, the CDR3 is TGCGCCAGCAGCCAAGTGGGGGGTTCCTACGAGCAGTACTTC. Translating gives CASSQVGGSYEQYF.

This rearrangement joins TRBV9 to TRBJ2-1, with TRBD2 identical over 8 bases. Germline-derived CDR1 and CDR2 are SGDLS and YYNGEE. The length of the CDR3 is 19 residues. J gave up 0 bases and V 0 bases, and 11 bases lay outside the gene matches. The CDR3 DNA reads TGTGCCAGCAGCGTAGTCGTAGCGGGACCCCTCGGCTCCTACAATGAGCAGTTCTTC. As protein: CASSVVVAGPLGSYNEQFF. Variable domain in full (rest from reference TRBV9 and TRBJ2-1): DSGVTQTPKHLITATGQRVTLRCSPRSGDLSVYWYQQSLDQGLQFLIQYYNGEERAKGNILERFSAQQFPDLHSELNLSSLELGDSALYFCASSVVVAGPLGSYNEQFFGPGTRLTVL.

The chain recombines TRBV7-2 with TRBJ1-4; D call uncertain. CDR1 and CDR2 (germline): SGHTA, FQGNSA. Trimming left V 2 bases short and J 6 bases short, with 10 bases between. This CDR3 comprises 14 residues. In DNA, the CDR3 is TGTGCCAGCAGCTTAACAATCCAAGATGAAAAACTGTTTTTT. Protein sequence: CASSLTIQDEKLFF.

The J gene is TRBJ2-2, the V gene TRBV11-2; no definite D call. V lost 10 bases to trimming and J lost 4 bases, with 4 bases between them. Per the germline V gene, CDR1 is SGHAT and CDR2 is FQNNGV. This CDR3 spans 10 amino acids. The CDR3 region has the DNA TGTGCCATCTTCACCGGGGAGCTGTTTTTT. Its translation: CAIFTGELFF.

The CDR3 protein is CASSESFRAGAAYEQYF. The CDR3, as DNA: TGCGCCAGCAGTGAGTCTTTTCGGGCAGGGGCCGCCTACGAGCAGTACTTC. The V gene is TRBV10-1, the J gene TRBJ2-7; TRBD1 might be the D (6 bases). This CDR3 has 17 residues. The germline CDR1 and CDR2 sequences are WNHNN and SYGVQD (reference sequence). Trimming cost V 0 bases and J 2 bases, with 17 bases left between them.

The chain recombines TRBV2 with TRBJ2-7; TRBD2 matches 16 bases. The germline gives CDR1 SNHLY, CDR2 FYNNEI. Trimming at V came to 4 bases and at J to 4 bases, leaving 4 bases not matched to a gene. The CDR3 has 16 amino acids. CDR3 amino acids: CASSGGLAGGSYEQYF. The DNA of the CDR3 is TGTGCCAGCAGTGGGGGACTAGCGGGAGGGTCTTACGAGCAGTACTTC.

The rearrangement uses TRBV11-2 and TRBJ2-5; tentatively, D is TRBD1 (6 bases). The ends were cut back, 5 bases at V and 3 bases at J, with 16 bases in the middle. The germline V gene encodes CDR1 SGHAT and CDR2 FQNNGV. CDR3 length: 15 amino acids. The CDR3, as DNA: TGTGCCAGCAGCGCCATACAGGGTCTAAAAGAGACCCAGTACTTC. Protein: CASSAIQGLKETQYF.

This chain joins TRBV5-1 and TRBJ2-7; a possible D gene is TRBD2 (6 bases). Looked up from germline, CDR1 is SGHRS and CDR2 is YFSETQ. There are 15 residues in the CDR3. V was cut by 3 bases and J by 6 bases, with 19 bases left in between. The DNA for the CDR3 is TGCGCCAGCAGCTCGATAGGCCAGGCTAGCGTCGAGCAGTACTTC. This codes for CASSSIGQASVEQYF.

J is TRBJ2-7 and V is TRBV5-4, with TRBD2 matching over 11 bases. Germline loops: CDR1 SGHNT, CDR2 YYREEE (reference sequence). The trim removed 0 bases at V and 5 bases at J, leaving 4 bases unmatched. This CDR3 comprises 15 residues. The CDR3 here is CASSLGPSGRNEQYF. The CDR3 coding sequence is TGTGCCAGCAGCTTGGGTCCTAGCGGGAGGAACGAGCAGTACTTC.

The chain recombines TRBV19 with TRBJ2-3, with a weak D call TRBD2 (5 bases). Per germline, CDR1 LNHDA and CDR2 SQIVND (reference sequence). CDR3 size: 14 residues. Between the trimmed V and J ends, which lost 7 bases and 7 bases, there was a span of 18 bases. CDR3 nucleotides: TGTGCCAGTATCGCGCGGGTGGGATCAAATACGCAGTATTTT. This codes for CASIARVGSNTQYF.

The rearrangement links TRBV7-9 to TRBJ2-7, with TRBD2 as a possible D gene (5 bases). The CDR3 is 15 residues long. V was shortened by 4 bases and J by 5 bases, with 18 bases between the two germline ends. Germline CDR1 is SEHNR and CDR2 is FQNEAQ (reference sequence). The CDR3 is CASSSGYRGSNEQYF. DNA for the CDR3: TGTGCCAGCAGCTCCGGTTATCGGGGAAGCAACGAGCAGTACTTC.

As concerns this clone: Compared with germline, one end of the junction differs, possibly owing to a read error. V gene TRBV30 combines with J gene TRBJ1-1; D is undetermined. The CDR3 covers 11 residues. CDR1 and CDR2 from the germline V gene are GTSNPN and SVGIG (reference sequence). CDR3 amino acids: CAWSPSTKAFF. The DNA for the CDR3 is TGTGCCTGGAGCCCCAGCACTAAAGCTTTCTTT.

The gene calls are TRBV7-8 and TRBJ2-7; 8 nucleotides line up with TRBD1. Germline V CDR1 and CDR2: SGHVS, FQNEAQ. The V and J ends lost 6 bases and 7 bases, in that order; junction bases with no gene match: 14. CDR3 length: 15 residues. This chain's CDR3 is CASSSRQGPSGEQYF. CDR3 sequence (DNA): TGTGCCAGCAGTTCCCGACAGGGGCCTTCAGGGGAGCAGTACTTC.

This clone was observed once. The V gene is TRBV10-3, the J gene TRBJ2-1; tentative D call: TRBD2 (6 bases). In germline, CDR1 is ENHRY, CDR2 SYGVKD. The V end was cut by 7 bases, the J end by 5 bases, with 15 bases between. This CDR3 is 14 amino acids long. Here the CDR3 reads CAINKELANNEQFF. CDR3 nucleotide sequence: TGTGCCATCAATAAAGAGCTAGCGAACAATGAGCAGTTCTTC.

The chain is built from TRBV6-5 and TRBJ2-3, with a possible D match to TRBD1 (5 bases). CDR1 and CDR2 from the germline V gene are MNHEY and SVGAGI. Trimming pared 0 bases from V and 3 bases from J, leaving 10 bases between. This CDR3 spans 15 amino acids. CDR3 loop: CASSYSGPPTDTQYF. CDR3 coding DNA: TGTGCCAGCAGTTACTCGGGGCCACCGACAGATACGCAGTATTTT.

In this sample, this clone turned up once. J is TRBJ2-1 and V is TRBV5-5; 7 bases are a match to TRBD2. The CDR3 length is 18 residues. CDR1 is SGHKS, CDR2 YYEKEE, per germline (reference sequence). Trimming cost V 3 bases and J 4 bases; bases outside gene matches: 16. The CDR3 is CASSWPGSGGSRYNEQFF. In DNA form, the CDR3 reads TGTGCCAGCAGCTGGCCGGGTTCGGGCGGGAGTAGGTACAATGAGCAGTTCTTC.

This chain links TRBV5-1 with TRBJ2-7; D unresolved. The CDR3 contains 13 residues. Germline assignment: CDR1 SGHRS and CDR2 YFSETQ. V shed 0 bases and J shed 5 bases, with 9 bases lying between them. This CDR3 is CASSLASLDEQYF. CDR3 sequence (DNA): TGCGCCAGCAGCTTGGCCAGTCTCGACGAGCAGTACTTC.

The J gene is TRBJ1-6, the V gene TRBV15; perhaps TRBD1 as D (6 bases). The germline V gene has CDR1 LNHNV and CDR2 YYDKDF (reference sequence). The CDR3 has 14 residues. V was pared by 5 bases and J by 12 bases, with 17 bases between. CDR3 sequence: CATSYGQSTIPLHF. The CDR3 nucleotides read TGTGCCACCAGCTACGGACAGTCGACCATACCCCTCCACTTT. Filled out from reference TRBV15 and TRBJ1-6, the complete variable domain reads DAMVIQNPRYQVTQFGKPVTLSCSQTLNHNVMYWYQQKSSQAPKLLFHYYDKDFNNEADTPDNFQSRRPNTSFCFLDIRSPGLGDTAMYLCATSYGQSTIPLHFGNGTRLTVT.

This chain joins TRBV28 and TRBJ1-5, with 7 bases identical to TRBD1. CDR3 length: 15 amino acids. The V gene's germline CDR1 is MDHEN and CDR2 SYDVKM. V lost 3 bases to trimming and J lost 3 bases; unmatched junction nucleotides: 5. CDR3 in amino acids: CASSFPGGANQPQHF. The CDR3 DNA sequence: TGTGCCAGCAGTTTCCCAGGGGGTGCCAATCAGCCCCAGCATTTT.